These 7 T cell receptor beta chains share one sample of origin, sequenced in a study of early T cells in non-severe SARS-CoV-2 infection. MiXCR, applied by TCRdb to the 5' RACE reads, yields one record per CDR3 protein. The top ten hold roughly 1.2% of the sample, which has about 58,000 distinct CDR3 sequences, 12% seen once. The sample here was whole blood, taken at baseline. These receptors were taken from an adult who was a healthcare worker with PCR-confirmed SARS-CoV-2 infection or an uninfected control (not recorded which). The donor label of this sample is uncertain.

This clonotype has a count of ten or more. The chain couples TRBV7-2 to TRBJ1-5, with unresolved D. From germline, CDR1 is SGHTA and CDR2 FQGNSA. The CDR3 contains 14 residues. The V end was cut by 0 bases, the J end by 0 bases, with 3 bases between. In DNA form, the CDR3 reads TGTGCCAGCAGCTTAGCGGGTAGCAATCAGCCCCAGCATTTT. Residues: CASSLAGSNQPQHF.

In its sample, this clonotype was seen a few times. In nucleotides, the CDR3 is TGCAGCGTTCTACCGGGGCAAGAGACCCAGTACTTC. Its translation: CSVLPGQETQYF. The chain couples TRBV29-1 to TRBJ2-5, with D perhaps TRBD2 (5 bases). Germline CDR1 SQVTM, CDR2 ANQGSEA. V shed 5 bases and J shed 2 bases, with 9 bases lying between them. This CDR3 has 12 residues.

The table lists this clonotype with many counts. CDR3 loop: CSGGDGVIQYF. The CDR3 DNA reads as TGCAGCGGGGGGGACGGGGTCATTCAGTACTTC. The V gene is TRBV29-1, the J gene TRBJ2-4, with D possibly being TRBD2 (6 bases). Between the trimmed V and J ends, which lost 7 bases and 9 bases, there was a span of 13 bases. The germline V gene encodes CDR1 SQVTM and CDR2 ANQGSEA. This CDR3 spans 11 amino acids.

The chain links TRBV5-1 to TRBJ2-5; no reliable D call. V was cut by 2 bases and J by 3 bases, with 8 bases left in between. Germline CDR1 and CDR2: SGHRS and YFSETQ. The CDR3 length is 13 residues. The CDR3, as DNA: TGCGCCAGCAGCTTAAAGAGAGAAGAGACCCAGTACTTC. It yields the protein CASSLKREETQYF.

With regard to this clonotype: At one boundary the junction diverges from the germline segment, which might be a read error. The chain employs TRBV6-1 and TRBJ1-2; 8 bases map to TRBD1. From germline, CDR1 is MNHNS and CDR2 SASEGT. This CDR3 is built from 13 residues. CDR3: CVSRDRLTYGYTF. DNA for the CDR3: TGTGTCAGCCGGGACAGGCTAACCTATGGCTACACCTTC.

This clonotype has more than one count but fewer than ten. CDR3 residues: CASKRQDRGTNEKLFF. The CDR3 region has the DNA TGTGCCAGCAAACGCCAGGACAGGGGAACTAATGAAAAACTGTTTTTT. The chain couples TRBV6-5 to TRBJ1-4, with 9 bases lining up with TRBD1. CDR1 MNHEY and CDR2 SVGAGI come from the germline V gene. The CDR3 consists of 16 residues. V lost 7 bases, J lost 1 base, and 7 bases stayed unmatched.

This chain links TRBV3-1 with TRBJ2-7, with a possible D match to TRBD1 (6 bases). Germline-derived CDR1 and CDR2 are LGHDT and YNNKEL (reference sequence). The CDR3 has 15 amino acids. Trimming removed 4 bases from V and 6 bases from J, with 19 bases in between. For the CDR3, the DNA is TGTGCCAGCAGCCTGGGGGCCCCGGATCAGTCCGAGCAGTACGTC. This translates into CASSLGAPDQSEQYV.